This TCR beta chain was captured by sequencing in a study of response to subunit inactivated influenza vaccine. Whole-study findings and limits: Each seasonal influenza vaccination, the authors suggested, recruits few new T cells.

TCRdb processed the RT-PCR reads anew with MiXCR; each CDR3 protein has one entry. This sample carries over 400,000 distinct CDR3 sequences, roughly 13% of them seen once, and the ten largest clones take around 13%. Between the trimmed V and J ends, which lost 1 base and 2 bases, there was a span of 5 bases. Germline assignment: CDR1 LNHNV and CDR2 YYDKDF (reference sequence). The CDR3 is made up of 13 amino acids. This clonotype came up many times. Its cognate antigen is unknown. Sequencing used PBMCs from blood, obtained roughly 6 weeks after vaccination. This TCR came from a man aged 45-65 years who received an inactivated influenza vaccine. V gene TRBV15 combines with J gene TRBJ2-5; unclear D gene. CDR3 DNA sequence: TGTGCCACCAGCAGAGGCAGGCAAGAGACCCAGTACTTC. Amino acids: CATSRGRQETQYF.